The T cell receptor (beta chain) described here comes from a study of technical replicates of blood from a handful of donors. Clones were read by immunoSEQ multiplex PCR, and TCRdb kept only the in-frame ones, dropping some. The sample has just over 70,000 clones, roughly 94% seen once. Germline assignment: CDR1 MDHEN and CDR2 SYDVKM. V gave up 4 bases and J gave up 0 bases, with 10 bases separating them. CDR3 length equals 14 residues. This sequence joins TRBV28 and TRBJ2-7, with a weak D call TRBD2 (6 bases). The sequenced sample was T cells isolated from PBMCs. The source is a human donor in good health. The CDR3 sequence is CASSSPGSSYEQYF. The DNA of the CDR3 is TGTGCCAGCAGTTCTCCCGGGAGCTCCTACGAGCAGTACTTC.